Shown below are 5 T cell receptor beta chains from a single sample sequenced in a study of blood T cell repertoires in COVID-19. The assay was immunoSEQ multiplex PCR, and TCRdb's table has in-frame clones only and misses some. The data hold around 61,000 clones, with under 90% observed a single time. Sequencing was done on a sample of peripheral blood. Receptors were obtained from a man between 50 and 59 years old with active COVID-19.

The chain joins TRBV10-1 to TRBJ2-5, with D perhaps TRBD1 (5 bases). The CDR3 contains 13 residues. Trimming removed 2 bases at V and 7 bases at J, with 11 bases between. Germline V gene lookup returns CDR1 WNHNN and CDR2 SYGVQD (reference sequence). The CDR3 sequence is CASSEHAQGTQYF. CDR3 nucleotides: TGCGCCAGCAGTGAGCACGCTCAGGGGACCCAGTACTTC.

The CDR3 region has the DNA TGTGCCAGCAGCCCCAGCCGGGGGGCGGGAGGGAGGTACGAGCAGTACTTC. As protein: CASSPSRGAGGRYEQYF. The chain has TRBV7-2 and TRBJ2-7; 9 bases align to TRBD2. CDR1 is SGHTA, CDR2 FQGNSA, per germline. Trimming took 5 bases from V and 4 from J; bases not matched to a gene: 15. The CDR3 has 17 amino acids.

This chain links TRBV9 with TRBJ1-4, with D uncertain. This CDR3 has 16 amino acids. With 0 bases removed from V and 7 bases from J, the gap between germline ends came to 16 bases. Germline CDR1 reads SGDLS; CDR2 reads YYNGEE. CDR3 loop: CASSVGLTQEGEKLFF. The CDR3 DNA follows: TGTGCCAGCAGCGTAGGATTAACTCAGGAGGGTGAAAAACTGTTTTTT.

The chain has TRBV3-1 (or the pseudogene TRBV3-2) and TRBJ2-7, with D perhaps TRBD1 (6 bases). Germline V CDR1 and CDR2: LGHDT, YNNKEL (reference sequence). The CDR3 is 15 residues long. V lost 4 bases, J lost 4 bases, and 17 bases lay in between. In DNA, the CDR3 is TGTGCCAGCAGCCCTCGCGAGGGGGACCGGTACGAGCAGTACTTC. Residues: CASSPREGDRYEQYF.

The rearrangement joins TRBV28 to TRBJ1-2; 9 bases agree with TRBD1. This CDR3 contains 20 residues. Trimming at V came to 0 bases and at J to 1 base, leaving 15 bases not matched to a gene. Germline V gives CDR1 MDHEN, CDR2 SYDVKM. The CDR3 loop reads CASSLWPVMENRGRNYGYTF. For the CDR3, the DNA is TGTGCCAGCAGTTTATGGCCCGTTATGGAAAACAGGGGGCGTAACTATGGCTACACCTTC.